This T cell receptor beta chain was captured in a study of shared clonotypes between healthy human individuals (dated by TCRdb to the early 2020s). A note on the overall study: The cohort included three men and a couple of women between 18 and 49 years of age. Different laboratories and diverse techniques were used to prepare libraries and sequence TCR repertoires, to increase sequencing depth and limit assay-specific biases. The study deeply sequenced blood TCR repertoires of several healthy adults to estimate repertoire size and the extent of clonotype sharing between individuals. Each donor's leukapheresis produced roughly between about 0.85 and 10 billion PBMCs. For each donor, three plates each were used for CD4 naive and CD4 memory, two plates were used for CD8 naive, and one plate was used for CD8 memory.

The donors were healthy, HIV-negative adults with no recently reported acute infections or vaccinations. Only Caucasian adults living in Nashville, Tennessee, USA were represented among the donors. Magnetic negative selection was used to enrich CD4+ T cells, after which naive cells were positively selected on CD45RA and the negative fraction became the memory subset. After blood collection by leukapheresis, PBMCs were isolated using Ficoll-Histopaque density gradient centrifugation and then cryopreserved in the vapor phase of liquid nitrogen. Purity and quantity of every magnetically sorted T cell population were checked by analytical flow cytometry. Genomic DNA was isolated from every sorted fraction and measured by UV absorbance on a Nanodrop 2000c. Using the deep immunoSEQ assay, multiplex PCR amplified TCR CDR3 regions from genomic DNA. Genomic DNA extracted from each cell subset was distributed evenly over all wells of several immunoSEQ 96-well plates, and each plate served as one replicate. For sorted subsets, roughly 200 ng of genomic DNA, equivalent to tens of thousands of T cell genomes, went into each replicate PCR. Purified libraries were quantified with a Qubit 3.0 fluorometer, sized on a Bioanalyzer 2100, and re-quantified with the KAPA Library Quantification kit. Each immunoSEQ 96-well plate was sequenced on its own single-read 150-cycle Illumina NextSeq 550 flow cell. As for how the authors treated the data: The immunoSEQ output contained only junctional sequences without quality scores, so filtering could not match that applied to full-length reads. To assign V/J genes and CDR3, sequences were annotated using PyIR, a Python wrapper for IgBLAST v1.9, with IMGT germline references. Reads were filtered out if the reads had weak V/J assignments (E-value above 1e-6), no CDR3, stop codons, out-of-frame junctions, or ambiguous translated residues. A V3J clonotype was defined by an identical inferred V gene, J gene, and CDR3 amino acid sequence. Percentage overlap between repertoires was computed as shared unique clonotypes divided by the size of the smaller repertoire. Richness of each repertoire was evaluated using RTK rarefaction, the Chao1 estimator, and Recon v2.1 estimates of unobserved clonotypes. Generation probabilities for all TCRbeta clonotypes obtained by the gDNA method from several donors were computed using OLGA. In TCRdb, the immuneACCESS table is reduced to in-frame sequences with V and J assigned. These tables do not hold every clone; where another copy was compared, an unresolved V gene accounts for under half, and the others remain unexplained. The V and J calls and clone size are taken from that table; D and trimming were inferred from the DNA. This sample comprises about 1.5 million clones, 95% to 99% of them detected only once. The ten biggest clones cover approximately 0.44% of the sample.

From the cysteine up to the phenylalanine, the CDR3 has a length of 14 residues. Kept here is only the CDR3 DNA, which spans 42 bases and is read in frame from base 1. Via the germline V gene, CDR1 is LGHNA and CDR2 YNFKEQ. Trimming takes 0 bases from V and 4 bases from J, and the germline ends sit 10 bases apart. Study-wide findings and limitations: Naive subsets generally had larger estimated clonotype richness than memory subsets. Sampling was restricted to blood, and TCR repertoires in tissue are likely to differ from TCR repertoires in blood. Rarefaction of sorted-subset datasets indicated incomplete sequencing despite the large sequencing depth. Clonotypes shared by all four sorted-subset donors showed higher generation probabilities than non-shared clonotypes. Sharing across several donors was observed for about 5% of naive CD4, over 3% of naive CD8, 2% to 2.5% of memory CD4, and around 0.4% of memory CD8 clonotypes. Because the study included only a small number of donors, the genetic and exposure-history diversity represented was limited. Pairwise subsampling led to the expectation that sequencing depth would affect the degree of clonotype sharing among donors.

Of note for this clone: Which antigen it targets is not known. Per-base quality was not reported, and no clone a single base away is much larger than it.

Sequenced material: naive CD4+ T cells sorted from blood. The sample's cell subset or site label is to be understood as: CD45RA+ positively selected. The chain employs TRBV4-2 and TRBJ2-7; no D segment can be confidently identified. The sequence was collected from a man between 25 and 39 years old in good health. CDR3 region: CASSQEERDYEQYF. The bases read TGTGCCAGCAGCCAAGAGGAGCGTGATTACGAGCAGTACTTC.